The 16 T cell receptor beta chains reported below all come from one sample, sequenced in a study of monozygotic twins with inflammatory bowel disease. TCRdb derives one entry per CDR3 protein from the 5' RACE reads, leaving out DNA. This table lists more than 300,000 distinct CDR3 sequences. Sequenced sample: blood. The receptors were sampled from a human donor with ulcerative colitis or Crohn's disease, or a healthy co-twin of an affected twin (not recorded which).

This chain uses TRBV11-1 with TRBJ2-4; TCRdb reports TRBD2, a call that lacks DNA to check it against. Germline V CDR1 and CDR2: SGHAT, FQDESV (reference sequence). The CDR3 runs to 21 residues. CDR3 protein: CASSSSAIAGDTILAKNIQYF.

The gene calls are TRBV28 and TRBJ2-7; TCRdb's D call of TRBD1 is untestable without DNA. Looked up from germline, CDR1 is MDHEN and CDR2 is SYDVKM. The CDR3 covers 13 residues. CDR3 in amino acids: CASSWGPSYEQYF.

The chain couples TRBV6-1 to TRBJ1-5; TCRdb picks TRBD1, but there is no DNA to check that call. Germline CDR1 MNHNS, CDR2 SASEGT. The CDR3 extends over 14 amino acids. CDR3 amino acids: CASSRQGIGQPQHF.

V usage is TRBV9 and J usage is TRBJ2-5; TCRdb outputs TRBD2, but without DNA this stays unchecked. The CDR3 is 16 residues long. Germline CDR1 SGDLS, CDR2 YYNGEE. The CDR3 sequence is CASSVLAGGDQETQYF.

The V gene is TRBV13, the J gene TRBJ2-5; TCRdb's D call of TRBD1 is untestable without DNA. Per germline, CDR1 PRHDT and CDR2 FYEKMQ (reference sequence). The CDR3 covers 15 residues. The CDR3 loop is CASSLGFQGTKTQYF.

CDR3 sequence reads: CASSEAGTMGTDTQYF. The chain recombines TRBV2 with TRBJ2-3; TCRdb designates TRBD2, a call that cannot be tested without DNA. Germline V CDR1 and CDR2: SNHLY, FYNNEI. The CDR3 is 16 residues long.

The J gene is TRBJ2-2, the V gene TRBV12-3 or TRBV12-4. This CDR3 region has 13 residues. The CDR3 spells CASSYALAGELFF.

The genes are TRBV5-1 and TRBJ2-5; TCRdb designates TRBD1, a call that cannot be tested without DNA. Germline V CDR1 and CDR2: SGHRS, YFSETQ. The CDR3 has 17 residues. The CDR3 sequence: CASSNRPRQNTQETQYF. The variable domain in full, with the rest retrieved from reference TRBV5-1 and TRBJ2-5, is KAGVTQTPRYLIKTRGQQVTLSCSPISGHRSVSWYQQTPGQGLQFLFEYFSETQRNKGNFPGRFSGRQFSNSRSEMNVSTLELGDSALYLCASSNRPRQNTQETQYFGPGTRLLVL.

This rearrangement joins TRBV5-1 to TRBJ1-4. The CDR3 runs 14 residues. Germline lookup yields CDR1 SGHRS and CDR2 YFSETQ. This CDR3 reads CASSFARAGEKLFF.

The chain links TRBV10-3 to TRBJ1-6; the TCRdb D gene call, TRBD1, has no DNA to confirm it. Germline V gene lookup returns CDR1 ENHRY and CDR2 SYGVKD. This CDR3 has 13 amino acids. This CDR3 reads CAIGTGENSPLHF.

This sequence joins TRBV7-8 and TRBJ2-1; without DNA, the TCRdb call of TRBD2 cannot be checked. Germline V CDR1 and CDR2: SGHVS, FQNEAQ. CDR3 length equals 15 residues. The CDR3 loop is CASGERGGLYNEQFF. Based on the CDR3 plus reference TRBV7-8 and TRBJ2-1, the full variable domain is GAGVSQSPRYKVAKRGQDVALRCDPISGHVSLFWYQQALGQGPEFLTYFQNEAQLDKSGLPSDRFFAERPEGSVSTLKIQRTQQEDSAVYLCASGERGGLYNEQFFGPGTRLTVL.

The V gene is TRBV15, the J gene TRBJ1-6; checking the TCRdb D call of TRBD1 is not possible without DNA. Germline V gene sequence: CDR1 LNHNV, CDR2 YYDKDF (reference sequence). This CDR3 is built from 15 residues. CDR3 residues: CATSRGLPRNSPLHF.

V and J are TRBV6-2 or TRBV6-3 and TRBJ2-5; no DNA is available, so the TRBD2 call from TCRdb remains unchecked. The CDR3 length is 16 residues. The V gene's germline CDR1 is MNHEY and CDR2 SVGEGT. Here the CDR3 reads CASRPGTSGGSWTQYF.

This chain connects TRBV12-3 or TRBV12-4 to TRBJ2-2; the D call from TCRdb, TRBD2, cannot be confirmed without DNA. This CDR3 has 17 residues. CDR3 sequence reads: CASSLESAGWLTGELFF.

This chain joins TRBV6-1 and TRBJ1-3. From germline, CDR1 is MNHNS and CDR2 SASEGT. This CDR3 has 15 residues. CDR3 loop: CASSFGRSSGNTIYF.

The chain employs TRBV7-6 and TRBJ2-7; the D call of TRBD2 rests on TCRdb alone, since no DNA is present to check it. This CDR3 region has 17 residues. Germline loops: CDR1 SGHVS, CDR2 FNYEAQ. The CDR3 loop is CASSLRLAGGDSDEQYF. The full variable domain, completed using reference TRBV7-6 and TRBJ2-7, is GAGVSQSPRYKVTKRGQDVALRCDPISGHVSLYWYRQALGQGPEFLTYFNYEAQQDKSGLPNDRFSAERPEGSISTLTIQRTEQRDSAMYRCASSLRLAGGDSDEQYFGPGTRLTVT.